This passage covers 10 T cell receptor beta chains from one sample sequenced in a study of T cell responses to AZD1222 COVID-19 vaccine. The method was immunoSEQ multiplex PCR; TCRdb's version includes in-frame clones alone and lacks a portion of them. The sample consists of 130,000 or so clones, about nine tenths of them appearing once. The sequences come from peripheral blood, collected on day 0 of AZD1222 vaccination. The receptors come from an adult in good health.

V and J are TRBV28 and TRBJ1-2; D remains ambiguous. This CDR3 comprises 11 residues. Germline CDR1 MDHEN, CDR2 SYDVKM. Trimming stripped 8 bases from V and 7 bases from J, with 11 bases between. In DNA form, the CDR3 reads TGTGCCAGCGGGCGGAACCTTGGCTACACCTTC. Its translation is CASGRNLGYTF.

The CDR3 loop is CASSLGNPGGGYTF. In nucleotides, the CDR3 is TGCGCCAGCAGCTTGGGAAACCCAGGTGGCGGCTACACCTTC. The chain combines TRBV5-1 with TRBJ1-2; unclear D gene. V gave up 0 bases and J gave up 8 bases, with 14 bases separating them. Germline CDR1 reads SGHRS; CDR2 reads YFSETQ. The CDR3 is made up of 14 amino acids.

V is TRBV6-5 and J is TRBJ2-7; no firm D call. The germline V gene has CDR1 MNHEY and CDR2 SVGAGI. The CDR3 covers 15 residues. V gave up 7 bases and J gave up 3 bases, with 19 bases separating them. The CDR3 DNA follows: TGTGCCAGCACACAGCTCCGGGTCCCAGTCTACGAGCAGTACTTC. Translated, it gives CASTQLRVPVYEQYF.

The chain recombines TRBV4-3 with TRBJ2-7; D is tentatively TRBD1 or TRBD2 (6 bases each). The V end was cut by 4 bases, the J end by 3 bases, with 13 bases between. From germline, CDR1 is LGHNA and CDR2 YSLEER. The length of the CDR3 is 14 residues. The CDR3 loop reads CASSPYGGSYEQYF. CDR3 nucleotide sequence: TGCGCCAGCAGCCCCTACGGGGGCAGCTACGAGCAGTACTTC.

The gene calls are TRBV19 and TRBJ1-2; 7 nucleotides line up with TRBD1. The V gene end was trimmed by 10 bases and the J gene end by 3 bases; junction bases not matched to a gene: 11. The CDR3 loop spans 14 amino acids. Germline CDR1 and CDR2: LNHDA and SQIVND (reference sequence). This CDR3 reads CATLPRQGYYGYTF. The CDR3 DNA reads as TGTGCCACCCTCCCCAGACAGGGTTACTATGGCTACACCTTC. Looking up the rest from reference TRBV19 and TRBJ1-2 gives the full variable domain: DGGITQSPKYLFRKEGQNVTLSCEQNLNHDAMYWYRQDPGQGLRLIYYSQIVNDFQKGDIAEGYSVSREKKESFPLTVTSAQKNPTAFYLCATLPRQGYYGYTFGSGTRLTVV.

This clone was seen a single time. The chain recombines TRBV5-8 with TRBJ1-4, with TRBD1 identical over 8 bases. The CDR3 contains 15 residues. The germline CDR1 and CDR2 sequences are SGHTS and YDEGEE. The V and J ends lost 4 bases and 9 bases, in that order; junction bases with no gene match: 11. CDR3 residues: CASSRSRTGSKKLFF. The CDR3 DNA sequence: TGTGCCAGCAGCCGAAGCCGGACAGGGAGTAAAAAACTGTTTTTT.

The chain carries TRBV5-6 and TRBJ1-5; 7 bases map to TRBD1. Germline CDR1 SGHDT, CDR2 YYEEEE. This CDR3 is built from 17 residues. Germline trimming cut 2 bases from V and 2 bases from J; bases unmatched to any gene: 10. The CDR3 sequence is CASSFSGRGERNQPQHF. The CDR3 nucleotides read TGTGCCAGCAGCTTCTCGGGCAGGGGGGAACGCAATCAGCCCCAGCATTTT.

The CDR3: CASSLGGDQETQYF. CDR3 bases: TGTGCCAGCAGCTTAGGGGGAGACCAAGAGACCCAGTACTTC. The rearrangement links TRBV7-8 to TRBJ2-5; possible D gene TRBD2, 5 bases. The CDR3 runs 14 residues. Trimming cost V 1 base and J 0 bases, with 6 bases left between them. Germline CDR1 reads SGHVS; CDR2 reads FQNEAQ.

V and J are TRBV21-1 and TRBJ2-2; the table gives TRBD2 as D, unverified against the DNA. TRBV21-1 is noted as a pseudogene. The CDR3 is made up of 17 amino acids. CDR3: CASSLWTSGGAVGELFF. In nucleotides, the CDR3 is TGTGCCAGCAGCCTATGGACTAGCGGGGGGGCGGTCGGGGAGCTGTTTTTT.

This clone was seen only a few times. The V call is TRBV2, the J call TRBJ1-1, with TRBD1 as a possible D gene (5 bases). CDR1 is SNHLY and CDR2 is FYNNEI in the germline V gene. The ends were cut back, 7 bases at V and 7 bases at J, with 16 bases in the middle. The CDR3 contains 13 residues. The CDR3 protein is CASIRDRGHEAFF. The DNA for the CDR3 is TGTGCCAGCATCAGGGACCGGGGCCATGAAGCTTTCTTT.